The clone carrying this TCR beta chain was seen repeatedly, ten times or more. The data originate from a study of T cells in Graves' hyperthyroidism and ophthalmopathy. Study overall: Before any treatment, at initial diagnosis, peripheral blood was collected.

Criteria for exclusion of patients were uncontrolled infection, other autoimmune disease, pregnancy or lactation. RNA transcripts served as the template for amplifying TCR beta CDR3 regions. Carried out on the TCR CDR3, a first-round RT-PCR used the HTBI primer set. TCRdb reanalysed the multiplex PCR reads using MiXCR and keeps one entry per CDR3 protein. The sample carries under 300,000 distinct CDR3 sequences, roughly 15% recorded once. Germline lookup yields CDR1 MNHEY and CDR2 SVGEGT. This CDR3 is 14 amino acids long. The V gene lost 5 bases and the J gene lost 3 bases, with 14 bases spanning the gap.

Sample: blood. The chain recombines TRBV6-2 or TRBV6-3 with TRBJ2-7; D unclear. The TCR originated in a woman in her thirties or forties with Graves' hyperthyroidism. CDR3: CASSALVVYYEQYF. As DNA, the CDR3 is TGTGCCAGCAGTGCGTTAGTGGTCTACTACGAGCAGTACTTC.